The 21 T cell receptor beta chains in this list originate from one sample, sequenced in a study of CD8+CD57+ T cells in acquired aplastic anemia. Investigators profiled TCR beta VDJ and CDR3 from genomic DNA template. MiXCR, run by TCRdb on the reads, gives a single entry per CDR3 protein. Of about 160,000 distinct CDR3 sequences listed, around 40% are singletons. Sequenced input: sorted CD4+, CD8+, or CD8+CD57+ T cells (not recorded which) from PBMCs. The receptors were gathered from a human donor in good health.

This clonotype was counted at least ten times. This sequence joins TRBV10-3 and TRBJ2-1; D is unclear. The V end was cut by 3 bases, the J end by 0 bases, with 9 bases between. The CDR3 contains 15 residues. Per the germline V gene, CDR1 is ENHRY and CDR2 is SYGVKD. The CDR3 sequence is CAISDGKSSYNEQFF. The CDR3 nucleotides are TGTGCCATCAGTGACGGCAAGAGCTCCTACAATGAGCAGTTCTTC.

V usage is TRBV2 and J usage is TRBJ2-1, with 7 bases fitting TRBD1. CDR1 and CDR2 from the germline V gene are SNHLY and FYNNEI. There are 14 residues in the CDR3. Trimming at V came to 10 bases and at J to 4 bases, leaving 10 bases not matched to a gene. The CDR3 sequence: CATLRDSAYNEQFF. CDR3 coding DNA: TGTGCCACACTACGGGACAGTGCTTACAATGAGCAGTTCTTC.

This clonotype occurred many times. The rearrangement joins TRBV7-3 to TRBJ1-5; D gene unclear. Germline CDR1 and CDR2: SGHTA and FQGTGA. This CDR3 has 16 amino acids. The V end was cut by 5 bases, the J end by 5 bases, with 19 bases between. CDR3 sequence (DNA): TGTGCCAGCAGCCCCTCCTCACGCCGGGAGGATCAGCCCCAGCATTTT. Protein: CASSPSSRREDQPQHF.

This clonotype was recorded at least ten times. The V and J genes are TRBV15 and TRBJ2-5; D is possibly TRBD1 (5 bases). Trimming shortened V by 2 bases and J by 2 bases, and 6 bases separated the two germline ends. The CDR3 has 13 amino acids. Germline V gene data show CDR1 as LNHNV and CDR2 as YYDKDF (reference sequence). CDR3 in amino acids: CATSRQGQETQYF. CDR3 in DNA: TGTGCCACCAGCAGACAGGGACAAGAGACCCAGTACTTC.

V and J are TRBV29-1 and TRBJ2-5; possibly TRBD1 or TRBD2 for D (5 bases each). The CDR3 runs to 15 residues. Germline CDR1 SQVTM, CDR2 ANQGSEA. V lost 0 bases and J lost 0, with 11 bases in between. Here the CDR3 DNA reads TGCAGCGTTGAAGATCTTACGGGGCACCAAGAGACCCAGTACTTC. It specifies CSVEDLTGHQETQYF.

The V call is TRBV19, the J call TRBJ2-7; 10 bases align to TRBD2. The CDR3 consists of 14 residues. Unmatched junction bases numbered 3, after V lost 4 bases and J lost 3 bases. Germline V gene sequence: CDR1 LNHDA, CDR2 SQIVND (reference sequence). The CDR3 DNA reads TGTGCCAGTAGTACTACTAGCGGGATCTACGAGCAGTACTTC. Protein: CASSTTSGIYEQYF.

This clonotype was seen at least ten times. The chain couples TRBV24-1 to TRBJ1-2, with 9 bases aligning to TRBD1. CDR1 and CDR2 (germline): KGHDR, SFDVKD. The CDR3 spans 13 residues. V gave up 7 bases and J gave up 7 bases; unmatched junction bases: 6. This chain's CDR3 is CATRDRGIVGYTF. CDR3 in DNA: TGTGCCACCAGGGACAGGGGCATAGTTGGCTACACCTTC.

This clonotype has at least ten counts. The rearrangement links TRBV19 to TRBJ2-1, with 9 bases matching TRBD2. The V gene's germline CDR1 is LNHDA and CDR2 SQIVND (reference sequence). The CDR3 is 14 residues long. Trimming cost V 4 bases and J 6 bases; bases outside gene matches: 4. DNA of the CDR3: TGTGCCAGTAGTAGCGGGAGGGCCCTCAATGAGCAGTTCTTC. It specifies CASSSGRALNEQFF. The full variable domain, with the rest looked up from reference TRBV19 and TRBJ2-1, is DGGITQSPKYLFRKEGQNVTLSCEQNLNHDAMYWYRQDPGQGLRLIYYSQIVNDFQKGDIAEGYSVSREKKESFPLTVTSAQKNPTAFYLCASSSGRALNEQFFGPGTRLTVL.

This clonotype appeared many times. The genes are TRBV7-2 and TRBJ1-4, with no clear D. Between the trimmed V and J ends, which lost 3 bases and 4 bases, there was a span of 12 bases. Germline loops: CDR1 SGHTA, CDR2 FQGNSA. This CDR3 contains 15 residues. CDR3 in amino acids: CASSFVNGNNEKLFF. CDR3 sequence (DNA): TGTGCCAGCAGCTTCGTCAACGGAAATAATGAAAAACTGTTTTTT. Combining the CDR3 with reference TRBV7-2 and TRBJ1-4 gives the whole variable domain GAGVSQSPSNKVTEKGKDVELRCDPISGHTALYWYRQSLGQGLEFLIYFQGNSAPDKSGLPSDRFSAERTGGSVSTLTIQRTQQEDSAVYLCASSFVNGNNEKLFFGSGTQLSVL.

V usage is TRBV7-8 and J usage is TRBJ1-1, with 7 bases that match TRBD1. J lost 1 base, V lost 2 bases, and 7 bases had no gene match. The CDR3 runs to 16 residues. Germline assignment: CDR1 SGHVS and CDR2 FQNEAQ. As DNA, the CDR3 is TGTGCCAGCAGCTTACGCCCAGGGGGAACGAACACTGAAGCTTTCTTT. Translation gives CASSLRPGGTNTEAFF.

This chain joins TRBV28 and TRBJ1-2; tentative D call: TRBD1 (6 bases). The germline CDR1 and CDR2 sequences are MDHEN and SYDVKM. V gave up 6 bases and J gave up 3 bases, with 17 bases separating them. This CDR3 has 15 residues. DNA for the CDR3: TGTGCCAGCAGCCCCTCAGACAGGTGGTACTATGGCTACACCTTC. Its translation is CASSPSDRWYYGYTF.

The CDR3, as DNA: TGCGCCAGCAGTCCGCTAGCGGGGAAGTACGAGCAGTACTTC. Translating gives CASSPLAGKYEQYF. V usage is TRBV10-2 and J usage is TRBJ2-7, with 9 bases aligning to TRBD2. This CDR3 is 14 amino acids long. The germline gives CDR1 WSHSY, CDR2 SAAADI. V shed 5 bases, J shed 4 bases, and the junction held 6 bases outside the gene matches.

The CDR3 sequence: CASSLFKGYEQYF. The CDR3 DNA follows: TGTGCCAGCAGCTTGTTTAAGGGCTACGAGCAGTACTTC. This chain joins TRBV7-9 and TRBJ2-7; D unclear. Germline loops: CDR1 SEHNR, CDR2 FQNEAQ (reference sequence). CDR3 size: 13 residues. The V end was cut by 3 bases, the J end by 3 bases, with 9 bases between.

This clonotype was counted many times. CDR3 protein: CASSIRDGARNQPQHF. The CDR3 coding sequence is TGTGCCAGCAGCATTCGTGACGGAGCGAGAAATCAGCCCCAGCATTTT. The rearrangement links TRBV7-8 to TRBJ1-5; D is unresolved. Germline-derived CDR1 and CDR2 are SGHVS and FQNEAQ. The CDR3 runs to 16 residues. V gave up 5 bases and J gave up 4 bases, with 18 bases separating them.

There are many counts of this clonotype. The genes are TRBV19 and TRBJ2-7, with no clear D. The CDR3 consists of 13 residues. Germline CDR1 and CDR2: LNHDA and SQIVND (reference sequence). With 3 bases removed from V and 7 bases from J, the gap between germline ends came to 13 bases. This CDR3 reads CASSMGSMGEQYF. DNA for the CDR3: TGTGCCAGTAGTATGGGCAGCATGGGGGAGCAGTACTTC.

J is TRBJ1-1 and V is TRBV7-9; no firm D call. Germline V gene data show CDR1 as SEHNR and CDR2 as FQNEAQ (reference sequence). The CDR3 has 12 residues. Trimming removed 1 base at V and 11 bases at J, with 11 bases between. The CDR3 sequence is CASSLDPGWAFF. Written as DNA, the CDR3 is TGTGCCAGCAGCTTAGACCCGGGGTGGGCTTTCTTT.

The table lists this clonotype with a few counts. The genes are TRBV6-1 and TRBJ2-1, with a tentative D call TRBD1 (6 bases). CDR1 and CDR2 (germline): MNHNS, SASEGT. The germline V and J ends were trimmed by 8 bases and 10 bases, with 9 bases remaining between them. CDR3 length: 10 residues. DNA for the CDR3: TGTGCCAGCTCGAGGGGGGAGCAGTTCTTC. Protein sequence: CASSRGEQFF.

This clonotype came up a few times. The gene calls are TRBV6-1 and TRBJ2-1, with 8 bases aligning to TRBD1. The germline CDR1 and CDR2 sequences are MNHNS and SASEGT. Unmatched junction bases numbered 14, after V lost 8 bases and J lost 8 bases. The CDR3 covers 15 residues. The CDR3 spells CASQYRRTGRYEQFF. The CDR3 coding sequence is TGTGCCAGCCAATATCGCAGGACAGGGAGGTATGAGCAGTTCTTC.

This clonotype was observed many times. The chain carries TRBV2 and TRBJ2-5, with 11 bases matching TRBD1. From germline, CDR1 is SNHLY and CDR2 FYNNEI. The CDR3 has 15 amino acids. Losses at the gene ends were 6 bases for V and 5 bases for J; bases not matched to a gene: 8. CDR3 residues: CASRAGTGGWETQYF. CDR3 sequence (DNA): TGTGCCAGCAGGGCCGGGACAGGGGGGTGGGAGACCCAGTACTTC.

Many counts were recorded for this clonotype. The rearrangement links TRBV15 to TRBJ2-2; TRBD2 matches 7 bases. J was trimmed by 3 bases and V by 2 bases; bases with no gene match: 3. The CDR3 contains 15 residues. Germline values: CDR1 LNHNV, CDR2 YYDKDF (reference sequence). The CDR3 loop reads CATSRPGRDTGELFF. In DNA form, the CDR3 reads TGTGCCACCAGCAGACCGGGGAGGGACACCGGGGAGCTGTTTTTT.

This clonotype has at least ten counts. The DNA for the CDR3 is TGCAGTGCTAGACGGCCAGGGGTGCCCCTCGAGCAGTACTTC. Its protein is CSARRPGVPLEQYF. The gene calls are TRBV20-1 and TRBJ2-7; tentative D call: TRBD1 (6 bases). The CDR3 has 14 residues. V was pared by 2 bases and J by 6 bases, with 17 bases between. Germline CDR1 is DFQATT and CDR2 is SNEGSKA (reference sequence).